Listed below are T cell receptor beta chains from one sample, sequenced in a study of T cell repertoires in cytomegalovirus infection. TCRdb fed the reads into MiXCR, producing one record per CDR3 protein. The table includes about 100,000 distinct CDR3 sequences, 16% detected once. Input material: PBMCs. All receptors come from a human donor in good health (CMV status not recorded). Some clones in this sample may be carry-over from other donors' samples. Each CDR3 is given with its conserved first and last residue. D genes are given only for firm matches. Part of the rows lack a size; the others show once, few, many or a class for expanded clones.

v_call: TRBV7-2
d_call: .
clone_size: many
j_call: TRBJ1-2
cdr3_length: 14
cdr3_nt: TGTGCCAGCAGCCAGGGCACAGGAAATGTTGGCTACACCTTC
cdr3_aa: CASSQGTGNVGYTF

v_call: TRBV7-8
d_call: .
clone_size: many
j_call: TRBJ1-4
cdr3_length: 11
cdr3_nt: TGTGCCAGCAGCCCGAATGAAAAACTGTTTTTT
cdr3_aa: CASSPNEKLFF

v_call: TRBV7-9
d_call: .
clone_size: few
j_call: TRBJ1-4
cdr3_length: 14
cdr3_nt: TGTGCCAGCAGCTTAGGGGACAAAACTGAAAAACTGTTTTTT
cdr3_aa: CASSLGDKTEKLFF

v_call: TRBV29-1
d_call: TRBD1
clone_size: .
j_call: TRBJ2-7
cdr3_length: 14
cdr3_nt: TGCAGCGCTATGACCCGGGACAGGGGTTACGAGCAGTACTTC
cdr3_aa: CSAMTRDRGYEQYF

v_call: TRBV19
d_call: .
clone_size: few
j_call: TRBJ2-3
cdr3_length: 11
cdr3_nt: TGTGCCAGTAGGGGGACAGATACGCAGTATTTT
cdr3_aa: CASRGTDTQYF

v_call: TRBV11-2
d_call: TRBD1
clone_size: few
j_call: TRBJ1-1
cdr3_length: 17
cdr3_nt: TGTGCCAGCAGCTTAACCGCCGGGACAGGTTTGAACACTGAAGCTTTCTTT
cdr3_aa: CASSLTAGTGLNTEAFF

v_call: TRBV5-1
d_call: TRBD2
clone_size: .
j_call: TRBJ2-5
cdr3_length: 16
cdr3_nt: TGCGCCAGCAGCCTCCGGACTAGCGGGGCCCAAGAGACCCAGTACTTC
cdr3_aa: CASSLRTSGAQETQYF

v_call: TRBV28
d_call: .
clone_size: many
j_call: TRBJ2-2
cdr3_length: 14
cdr3_nt: TGTGCCAGCAGTTTGGGTAGGGGCTCCGGGGAGCTGTTTTTT
cdr3_aa: CASSLGRGSGELFF

v_call: TRBV20-1
d_call: TRBD1
clone_size: few
j_call: TRBJ2-3
cdr3_length: 15
cdr3_nt: TGCAGTGCTACTTTGAGGGGGCTGGGGAAAGATACGCAGTATTTT
cdr3_aa: CSATLRGLGKDTQYF

v_call: TRBV18
d_call: TRBD1
clone_size: once
j_call: TRBJ1-2
cdr3_length: 13
cdr3_nt: TGTGCCAGCTCACCGGGACAGTCCTATGGCTACTCCTTC
cdr3_aa: CASSPGQSYGYSF

v_call: TRBV20-1
d_call: TRBD1
clone_size: few
j_call: TRBJ1-1
cdr3_length: 12
cdr3_nt: TGCAGTGCTAGTAGACAGGGCTTTGAAGCTTTCTTT
cdr3_aa: CSASRQGFEAFF

v_call: TRBV5-4
d_call: TRBD2
clone_size: many
j_call: TRBJ2-1
cdr3_length: 16
cdr3_nt: TGTGCCAGCAGCTCGGGACTAGCGGGGGTAAGGAATGAGCAGTTCTTC
cdr3_aa: CASSSGLAGVRNEQFF

v_call: TRBV29-1
d_call: .
clone_size: .
j_call: TRBJ2-2
cdr3_length: 14
cdr3_nt: TGCAGCGTTACCAGCCCCTATGACACCGGGGAGCTGTTTTTT
cdr3_aa: CSVTSPYDTGELFF

v_call: TRBV7-2
d_call: TRBD1
clone_size: few
j_call: TRBJ1-2
cdr3_length: 14
cdr3_nt: TGTGCCAGCAGTGTGAGGTACGGGACAGATGGCTACACCTTC
cdr3_aa: CASSVRYGTDGYTF

v_call: TRBV20-1
d_call: .
clone_size: many
j_call: TRBJ1-2
cdr3_length: 14
cdr3_nt: TGCAGTGCTGCCGGACAGCCTCTAGTATCTGGCTACACCTTC
cdr3_aa: CSAAGQPLVSGYTF

v_call: TRBV12-3/TRBV12-4
d_call: .
clone_size: .
j_call: TRBJ1-5
cdr3_length: 14
cdr3_nt: TGTGCCAGCAGCCTCCGGGACCGTCCAGGGCCCCAGCATTTT
cdr3_aa: CASSLRDRPGPQHF

v_call: TRBV14
d_call: TRBD1
clone_size: few
j_call: TRBJ1-1
cdr3_length: 14
cdr3_nt: TGTGCCAGCAGCCAAGACAGGGGGTACACTGAAGCTTTCTTT
cdr3_aa: CASSQDRGYTEAFF

v_call: TRBV7-2
d_call: .
clone_size: .
j_call: TRBJ1-5
cdr3_length: 14
cdr3_nt: TGTGCCATCAGCAACGGACGTGGGGTCCAGCCCCAGCATTTT
cdr3_aa: CAISNGRGVQPQHF

v_call: TRBV7-2
d_call: .
clone_size: many
j_call: TRBJ1-2
cdr3_length: 13
cdr3_nt: TGTGCCAGCAGCCCGACCGTGAGCAGAGGCTACACCTTC
cdr3_aa: CASSPTVSRGYTF

v_call: TRBV6-5
d_call: TRBD1
clone_size: .
j_call: TRBJ2-4
cdr3_length: 18
cdr3_nt: TGTGCCAGCAGTTCGATCGGGACAGGGACTCGAGCCAAAAACATTCAGTACTTC
cdr3_aa: CASSSIGTGTRAKNIQYF

v_call: TRBV6-2/TRBV6-3
d_call: .
clone_size: few
j_call: TRBJ1-1
cdr3_length: 14
cdr3_nt: TGTGCCAGCAGTTACGGAGGGGGTAAGGCTGAAGCTTTCTTT
cdr3_aa: CASSYGGGKAEAFF

v_call: TRBV20-1
d_call: .
clone_size: few
j_call: TRBJ1-2
cdr3_length: 14
cdr3_nt: TGCAGTGCTACTACAAATCAGGGGTTGTATGGCTACACCTTC
cdr3_aa: CSATTNQGLYGYTF

v_call: TRBV20-1
d_call: .
clone_size: .
j_call: TRBJ1-6
cdr3_length: 17
cdr3_nt: TGCAGTGCTAGGTTCAGGGGCCGGAGCTCCTATAATTCACCCCTCCACTTT
cdr3_aa: CSARFRGRSSYNSPLHF

v_call: TRBV29-1
d_call: .
clone_size: .
j_call: TRBJ1-2
cdr3_length: 11
cdr3_nt: TGCAGCGTTGATTCCCAGGGCGGCTACACCTTC
cdr3_aa: CSVDSQGGYTF

v_call: TRBV5-1
d_call: .
clone_size: .
j_call: TRBJ1-1
cdr3_length: 14
cdr3_nt: TGCGCCAGCAGCTTTGGGATTAGGAACACTGAAGCTTTCTTT
cdr3_aa: CASSFGIRNTEAFF

v_call: TRBV20-1
d_call: .
clone_size: few
j_call: TRBJ2-7
cdr3_length: 16
cdr3_nt: TGCAGTGCTAGAGAATTAAGGGCAGGGGTTGTCTACGAGCAGTACTTC
cdr3_aa: CSARELRAGVVYEQYF